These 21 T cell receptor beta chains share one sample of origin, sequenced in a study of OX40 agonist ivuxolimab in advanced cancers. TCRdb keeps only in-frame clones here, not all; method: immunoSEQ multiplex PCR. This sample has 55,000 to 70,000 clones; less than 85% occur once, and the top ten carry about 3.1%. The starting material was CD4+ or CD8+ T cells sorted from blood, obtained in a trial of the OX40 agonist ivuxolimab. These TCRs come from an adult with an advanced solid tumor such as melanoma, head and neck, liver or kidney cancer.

Written as DNA, the CDR3 is TGTGCCAGCACACTAGGGGGACAGGGGGCCTACGAGCAGTACTTC. It yields the protein CASTLGGQGAYEQYF. The rearrangement uses TRBV6-1 and TRBJ2-7, with 11 bases aligning to TRBD1. Trimming took 7 bases from V and 2 from J; bases not matched to a gene: 7. In germline, CDR1 is MNHNS, CDR2 SASEGT. This CDR3 spans 15 amino acids.

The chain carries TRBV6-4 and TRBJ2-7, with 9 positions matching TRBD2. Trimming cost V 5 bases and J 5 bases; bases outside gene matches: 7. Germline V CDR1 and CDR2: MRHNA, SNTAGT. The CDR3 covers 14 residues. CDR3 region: CASSLLAGPHEQYF. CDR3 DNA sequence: TGTGCCAGCAGTCTTCTAGCGGGGCCCCACGAGCAGTACTTC.

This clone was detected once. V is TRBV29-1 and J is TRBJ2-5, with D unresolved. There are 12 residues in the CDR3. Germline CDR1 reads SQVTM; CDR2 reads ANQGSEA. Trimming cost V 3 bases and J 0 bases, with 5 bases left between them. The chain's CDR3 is CSVEGYQETQYF. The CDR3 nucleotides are TGCAGCGTTGAGGGCTACCAAGAGACCCAGTACTTC.

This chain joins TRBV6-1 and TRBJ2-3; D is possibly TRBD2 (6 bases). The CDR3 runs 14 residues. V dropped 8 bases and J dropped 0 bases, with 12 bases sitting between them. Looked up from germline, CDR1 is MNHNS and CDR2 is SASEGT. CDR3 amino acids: CASVVGGSTDTQYF. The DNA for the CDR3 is TGTGCCAGCGTTGTGGGGGGAAGCACAGATACGCAGTATTTT.

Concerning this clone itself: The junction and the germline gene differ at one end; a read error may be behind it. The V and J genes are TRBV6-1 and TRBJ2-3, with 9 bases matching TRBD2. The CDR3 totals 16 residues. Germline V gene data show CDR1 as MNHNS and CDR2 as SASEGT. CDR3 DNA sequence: TGTGCCAGCAGTGAAGCGGCGGGAGGGGGATACAGGGTATCGAGTTTT. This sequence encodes CASSEAAGGGYRVSSF.

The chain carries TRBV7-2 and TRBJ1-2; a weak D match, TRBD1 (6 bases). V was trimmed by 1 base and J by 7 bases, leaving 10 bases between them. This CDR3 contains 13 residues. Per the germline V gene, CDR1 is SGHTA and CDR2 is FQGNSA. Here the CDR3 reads CASSLEQGVGYTF. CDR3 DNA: TGTGCCAGCAGCTTAGAACAGGGAGTTGGCTACACCTTC.

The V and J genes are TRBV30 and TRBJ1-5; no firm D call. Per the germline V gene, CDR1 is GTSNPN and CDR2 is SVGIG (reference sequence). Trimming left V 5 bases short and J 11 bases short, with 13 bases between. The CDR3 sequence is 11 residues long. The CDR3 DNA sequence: TGTGCCTGGGGGGAAACCCGGGCCCAGCATTTT. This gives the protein CAWGETRAQHF.

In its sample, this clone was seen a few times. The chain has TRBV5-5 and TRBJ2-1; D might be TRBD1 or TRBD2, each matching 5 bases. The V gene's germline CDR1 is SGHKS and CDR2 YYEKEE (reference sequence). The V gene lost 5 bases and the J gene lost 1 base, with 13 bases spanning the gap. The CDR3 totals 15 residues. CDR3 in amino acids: CASRPGTQSYNEQFF. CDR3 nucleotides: TGTGCCAGCAGACCCGGGACCCAGTCCTACAATGAGCAGTTCTTC.

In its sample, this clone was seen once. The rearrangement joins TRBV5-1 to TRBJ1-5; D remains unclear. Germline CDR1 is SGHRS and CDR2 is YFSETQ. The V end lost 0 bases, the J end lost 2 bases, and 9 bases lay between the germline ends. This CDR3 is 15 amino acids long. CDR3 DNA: TGCGCCAGCAGCTTGGAGCCCGGTGGCAATCAGCCCCAGCATTTT. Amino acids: CASSLEPGGNQPQHF.

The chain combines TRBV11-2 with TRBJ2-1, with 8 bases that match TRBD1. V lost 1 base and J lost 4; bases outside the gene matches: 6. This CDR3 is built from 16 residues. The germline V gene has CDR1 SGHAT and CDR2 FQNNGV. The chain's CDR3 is CASSLGAGGAYNEQFF. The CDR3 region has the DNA TGTGCCAGCAGCTTAGGGGCAGGGGGCGCGTACAATGAGCAGTTCTTC.

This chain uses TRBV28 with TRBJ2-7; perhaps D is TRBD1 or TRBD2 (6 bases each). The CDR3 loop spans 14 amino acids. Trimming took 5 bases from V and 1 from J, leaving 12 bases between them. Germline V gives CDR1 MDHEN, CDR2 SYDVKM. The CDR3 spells CASSSQGRSYEQYF. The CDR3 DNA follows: TGTGCCAGCAGTAGTCAGGGGAGGTCCTACGAGCAGTACTTC.

Written as DNA, the CDR3 is TGTGCCAGCAGCACAGGGGCCACCGGGGAGCTGTTTTTT. Its translation is CASSTGATGELFF. The V call is TRBV28, the J call TRBJ2-2; 7 nucleotides match TRBD1. V was clipped by 6 bases and J by 4 bases; unmatched bases: 2. Germline V lookup: CDR1 MDHEN, CDR2 SYDVKM. The CDR3 contains 13 residues. Full variable domain (outside the CDR3, taken from reference TRBV28 and TRBJ2-2): DVKVTQSSRYLVKRTGEKVFLECVQDMDHENMFWYRQDPGLGLRLIYFSYDVKMKEKGDIPEGYSVSREKKERFSLILESASTNQTSMYLCASSTGATGELFFGEGSRLTVL.

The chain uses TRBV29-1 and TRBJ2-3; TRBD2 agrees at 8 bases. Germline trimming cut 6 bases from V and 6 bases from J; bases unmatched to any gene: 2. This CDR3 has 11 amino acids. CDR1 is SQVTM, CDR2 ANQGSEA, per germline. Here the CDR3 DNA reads TGCAGCGTAGCGGGGGCGGATACGCAGTATTTT. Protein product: CSVAGADTQYF.

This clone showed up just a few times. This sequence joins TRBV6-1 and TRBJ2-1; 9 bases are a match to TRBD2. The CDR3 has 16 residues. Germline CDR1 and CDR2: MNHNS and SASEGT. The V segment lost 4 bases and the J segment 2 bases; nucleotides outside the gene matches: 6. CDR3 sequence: CASSGQRGVTYNEQFF. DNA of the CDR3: TGTGCCAGCAGTGGACAGCGGGGGGTAACCTACAATGAGCAGTTCTTC.

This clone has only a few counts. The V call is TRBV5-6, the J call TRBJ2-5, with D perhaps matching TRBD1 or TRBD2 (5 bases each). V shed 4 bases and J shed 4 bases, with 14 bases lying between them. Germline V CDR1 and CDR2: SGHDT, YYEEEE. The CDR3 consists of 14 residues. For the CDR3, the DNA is TGTGCCAGCAGCGTTGGGACGGCGACAGAGACCCAGTACTTC. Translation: CASSVGTATETQYF.

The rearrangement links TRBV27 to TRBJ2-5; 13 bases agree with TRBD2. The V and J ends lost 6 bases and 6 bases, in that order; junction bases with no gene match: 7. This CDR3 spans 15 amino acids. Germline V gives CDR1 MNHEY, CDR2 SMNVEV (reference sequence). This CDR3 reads CASRSGTSGAKTQYF. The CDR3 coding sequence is TGTGCCAGCAGATCCGGGACTAGCGGGGCGAAGACCCAGTACTTC.

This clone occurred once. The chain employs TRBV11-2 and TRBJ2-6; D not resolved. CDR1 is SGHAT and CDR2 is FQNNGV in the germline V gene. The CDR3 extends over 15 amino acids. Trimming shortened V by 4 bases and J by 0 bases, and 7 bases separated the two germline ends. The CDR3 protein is CASSSTSSGANVLTF. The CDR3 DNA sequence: TGTGCCAGCAGCTCAACGTCCTCTGGGGCCAACGTCCTGACTTTC.

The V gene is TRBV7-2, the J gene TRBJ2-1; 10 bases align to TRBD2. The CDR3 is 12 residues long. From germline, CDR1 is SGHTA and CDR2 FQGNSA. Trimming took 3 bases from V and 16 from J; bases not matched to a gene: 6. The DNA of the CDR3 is TGTGCCAGCAGCTTTACTAGCGGGAAGGCTTTCTTC. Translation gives CASSFTSGKAFF.

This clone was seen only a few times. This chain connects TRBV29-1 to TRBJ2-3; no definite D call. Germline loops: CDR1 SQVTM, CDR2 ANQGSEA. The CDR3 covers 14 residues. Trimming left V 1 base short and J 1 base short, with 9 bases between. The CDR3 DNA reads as TGCAGCGTTGAAGGGTGGGCGGGCACAGATACGCAGTATTTT. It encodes CSVEGWAGTDTQYF.

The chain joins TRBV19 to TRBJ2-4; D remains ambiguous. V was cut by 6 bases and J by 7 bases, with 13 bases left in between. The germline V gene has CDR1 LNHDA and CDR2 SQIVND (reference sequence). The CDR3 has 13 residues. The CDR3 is CASRLRPENIQYF. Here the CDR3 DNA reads TGTGCCAGTAGACTCCGACCGGAGAACATTCAGTACTTC.

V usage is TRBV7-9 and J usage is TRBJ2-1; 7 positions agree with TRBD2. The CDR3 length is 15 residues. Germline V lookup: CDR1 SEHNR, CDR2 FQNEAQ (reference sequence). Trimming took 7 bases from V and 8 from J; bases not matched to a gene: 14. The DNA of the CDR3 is TGTGCCAGCACTCGGGCGGGGGAGCAATTCGATGAGCAGTTCTTC. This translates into CASTRAGEQFDEQFF.